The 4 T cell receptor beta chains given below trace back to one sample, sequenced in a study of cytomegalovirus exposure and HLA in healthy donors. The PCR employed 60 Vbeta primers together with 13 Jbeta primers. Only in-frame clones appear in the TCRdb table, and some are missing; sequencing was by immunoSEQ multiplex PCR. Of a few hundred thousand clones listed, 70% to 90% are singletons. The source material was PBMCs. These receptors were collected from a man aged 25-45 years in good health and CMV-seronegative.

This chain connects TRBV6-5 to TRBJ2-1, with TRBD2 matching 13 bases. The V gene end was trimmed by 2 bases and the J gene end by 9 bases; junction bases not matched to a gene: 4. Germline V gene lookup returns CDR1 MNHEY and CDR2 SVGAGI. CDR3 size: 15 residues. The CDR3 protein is CASSYTSGGAVEQFF. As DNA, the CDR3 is TGTGCCAGCAGTTACACTAGCGGGGGGGCGGTTGAGCAGTTCTTC.

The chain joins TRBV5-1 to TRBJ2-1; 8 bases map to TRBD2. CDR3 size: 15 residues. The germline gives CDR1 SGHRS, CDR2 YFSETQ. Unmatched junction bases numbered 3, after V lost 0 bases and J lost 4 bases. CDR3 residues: CASSLAAGVYNEQFF. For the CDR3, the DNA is TGCGCCAGCAGCTTGGCAGCGGGGGTGTACAATGAGCAGTTCTTC. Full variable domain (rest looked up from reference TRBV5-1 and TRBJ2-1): KAGVTQTPRYLIKTRGQQVTLSCSPISGHRSVSWYQQTPGQGLQFLFEYFSETQRNKGNFPGRFSGRQFSNSRSEMNVSTLELGDSALYLCASSLAAGVYNEQFFGPGTRLTVL.

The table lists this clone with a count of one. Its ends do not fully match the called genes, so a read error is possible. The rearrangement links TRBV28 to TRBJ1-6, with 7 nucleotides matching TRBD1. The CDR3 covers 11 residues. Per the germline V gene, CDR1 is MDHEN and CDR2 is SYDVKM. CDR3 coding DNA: TGTGCCAGCACCGGACCCGGGACAGCCTACTTT. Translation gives CASTGPGTAYF.

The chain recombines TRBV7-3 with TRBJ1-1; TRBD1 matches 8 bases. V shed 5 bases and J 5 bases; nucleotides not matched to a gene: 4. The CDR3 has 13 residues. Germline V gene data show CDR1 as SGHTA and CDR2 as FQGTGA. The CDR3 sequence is CASSAQGGTEAFF. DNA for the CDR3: TGTGCCAGCAGCGCACAGGGGGGGACTGAAGCTTTCTTT.